Reported below is one T cell receptor beta chain. The data derive from a study of blood T cell repertoires in COVID-19. The V gene's germline CDR1 is MDHEN and CDR2 SYDVKM. The V and J ends lost 3 bases and 4 bases, in that order; junction bases with no gene match: 11. The CDR3 spans 17 residues. The table came from immunoSEQ multiplex PCR; TCRdb's copy has only in-frame clones and leaves some out. In the table there are about 300,000 clones, about 83% of which are singletons. The chain combines TRBV28 with TRBJ2-2, with TRBD2 matching 7 bases. The sample consisted of peripheral blood. The clonotype originates from a woman between 45 and 65 years old who had recovered from COVID-19. The CDR3 region is CASSFSHSGKGTGELFF. The DNA of the CDR3 is TGTGCCAGCAGTTTCTCCCACAGCGGGAAGGGCACCGGGGAGCTGTTTTTT.